Each of the 29 T cell receptor beta chains below was sequenced from the same sample in a study of blood T cell repertoires in COVID-19. Clones were sequenced by immunoSEQ multiplex PCR, and TCRdb holds only the in-frame ones, with some missing. The sample includes around 60,000 clones, 85% seen only once; the top ten take 4.5% to 5.5%. The material sequenced was peripheral blood. Receptors originate from a man in his sixties or seventies with acute or convalescent COVID-19.

The V and J genes are TRBV3-1 (or the pseudogene TRBV3-2) and TRBJ2-5; D is unclear. Trimming pared 6 bases from V and 0 bases from J, leaving 8 bases between. Germline V gives CDR1 LGHDT, CDR2 YNNKEL (reference sequence). This CDR3 contains 13 residues. Here the CDR3 reads CASRRIDQETQYF. The CDR3 DNA reads as TGTGCCAGCAGGCGGATCGACCAAGAGACCCAGTACTTC.

This rearrangement joins TRBV6-5 to TRBJ2-1; no definite D call. Trimming removed 6 bases from V and 0 bases from J, with 6 bases in between. The CDR3 is made up of 13 amino acids. From germline, CDR1 is MNHEY and CDR2 SVGAGI. CDR3 loop: CASRLSSYNEQFF. The CDR3 coding sequence is TGTGCCAGCAGATTGAGCTCCTACAATGAGCAGTTCTTC.

The genes are TRBV5-6 and TRBJ1-2; D gene uncertain. Trimming stripped 3 bases from V and 4 bases from J, with 7 bases between. This CDR3 region has 12 residues. Germline CDR1 reads SGHDT; CDR2 reads YYEEEE. The CDR3 region is CASSSDTYGYTF. The DNA for the CDR3 is TGTGCCAGCAGCTCAGACACCTATGGCTACACCTTC.

The chain is built from TRBV7-8 and TRBJ1-1, with a possible D match to TRBD1 (6 bases). Trimming cost V 5 bases and J 3 bases, with 19 bases left between them. This CDR3 is 16 amino acids long. Germline V gene lookup returns CDR1 SGHVS and CDR2 FQNEAQ. In DNA, the CDR3 is TGTGCCAGCAGCCTACGATATACAGGGTATCACACTGAAGCTTTCTTT. Translating gives CASSLRYTGYHTEAFF.

The genes are TRBV7-6 and TRBJ1-1, with a weak D call TRBD1 (5 bases). CDR3 length: 13 residues. V shed 3 bases and J shed 2 bases, with 7 bases lying between them. Germline V CDR1 and CDR2: SGHVS, FNYEAQ. The CDR3: CASSFDSNTEAFF. CDR3 bases: TGTGCCAGCAGCTTCGACAGTAACACTGAAGCTTTCTTT.

This chain connects TRBV11-3 to TRBJ2-3; perhaps TRBD2 as D (6 bases). CDR3 size: 12 residues. Germline assignment: CDR1 SGHNT and CDR2 YENEEA. The V gene lost 9 bases and the J gene lost 7 bases, with 14 bases spanning the gap. CDR3 sequence: CASAGNENTQYF. CDR3 coding DNA: TGTGCCAGTGCGGGGAACGAAAATACGCAGTATTTT.

This chain uses TRBV18 with TRBJ2-5, with TRBD2 matching over 9 bases. The CDR3 is 14 residues long. The trim removed 2 bases at V and 5 bases at J, leaving 3 bases unmatched. The germline V gene encodes CDR1 KGHSH and CDR2 LQKENI. The CDR3 spells CASSPGGGAETQYF. CDR3 sequence (DNA): TGTGCCAGCTCACCAGGCGGGGGGGCGGAGACCCAGTACTTC.

The chain carries TRBV7-2 and TRBJ2-2; no firm D call. CDR3 size: 14 residues. Per germline, CDR1 SGHTA and CDR2 FQGNSA. V was shortened by 4 bases and J by 5 bases, with 11 bases between the two germline ends. The DNA for the CDR3 is TGTGCCAGCAGCTCACTAACGAGTACCGGGGAGCTGTTTTTT. It translates to CASSSLTSTGELFF.

The J gene is TRBJ2-1, the V gene TRBV5-1; 7 bases match TRBD1. The J segment lost 1 base and the V segment lost 3 bases, leaving 4 bases of the junction unmatched. Germline V gene sequence: CDR1 SGHRS, CDR2 YFSETQ. The CDR3 totals 15 residues. The CDR3 nucleotides are TGCGCCAGCAGCTCCCCAGGGGGTTCCTACAATGAGCAGTTCTTC. It codes for CASSSPGGSYNEQFF. The variable domain in full, with the rest retrieved from reference TRBV5-1 and TRBJ2-1, is KAGVTQTPRYLIKTRGQQVTLSCSPISGHRSVSWYQQTPGQGLQFLFEYFSETQRNKGNFPGRFSGRQFSNSRSEMNVSTLELGDSALYLCASSSPGGSYNEQFFGPGTRLTVL.

The chain couples TRBV2 to TRBJ1-4; possibly TRBD1 for D (5 bases). Trimming stripped 5 bases from V and 8 bases from J, with 15 bases between. Germline V gene lookup returns CDR1 SNHLY and CDR2 FYNNEI. This CDR3 is built from 14 residues. CDR3 amino acids: CASSTTGSYEKLFF. The CDR3 DNA is TGTGCCAGCAGTACCACAGGTTCTTACGAAAAACTGTTTTTT.

The chain combines TRBV7-2 with TRBJ2-7; TRBD2 might be the D (6 bases). V was clipped by 6 bases and J by 3 bases, with 21 bases between them. In germline, CDR1 is SGHTA, CDR2 FQGNSA. The CDR3 length is 16 residues. The CDR3 sequence is CASSRAGILRVYEQYF. CDR3 in DNA: TGTGCCAGCAGTCGGGCGGGGATCCTACGAGTCTACGAGCAGTACTTC. Together with reference TRBV7-2 and TRBJ2-7, the CDR3 gives the full variable domain: GAGVSQSPSNKVTEKGKDVELRCDPISGHTALYWYRQSLGQGLEFLIYFQGNSAPDKSGLPSDRFSAERTGGSVSTLTIQRTQQEDSAVYLCASSRAGILRVYEQYFGPGTRLTVT.

The V and J genes are TRBV11-2 and TRBJ2-5; possible D gene TRBD2, 6 bases. The germline V gene has CDR1 SGHAT and CDR2 FQNNGV. This CDR3 has 15 amino acids. Trimming took 2 bases from V and 2 from J, leaving 12 bases between them. In DNA, the CDR3 is TGTGCCAGCAGCTTAATCGCGGGGCTACAAGAGACCCAGTACTTC. Its protein product is CASSLIAGLQETQYF.

This chain uses TRBV5-1 with TRBJ1-4, with TRBD1 matching over 9 bases. CDR1 and CDR2 from the germline V gene are SGHRS and YFSETQ. This CDR3 has 14 residues. V lost 1 base, J lost 8 bases, and 3 bases stayed unmatched. CDR3: CASSLTGGDEKLFF. CDR3 nucleotides: TGCGCCAGCAGCTTGACAGGGGGCGACGAAAAACTGTTTTTT. Filled out from reference TRBV5-1 and TRBJ1-4, the complete variable domain reads KAGVTQTPRYLIKTRGQQVTLSCSPISGHRSVSWYQQTPGQGLQFLFEYFSETQRNKGNFPGRFSGRQFSNSRSEMNVSTLELGDSALYLCASSLTGGDEKLFFGSGTQLSVL.

V usage is TRBV5-1 and J usage is TRBJ1-2; 7 nucleotides line up with TRBD1. Trimming at V came to 4 bases and at J to 4 bases, leaving 7 bases not matched to a gene. This CDR3 spans 14 amino acids. Germline lookup yields CDR1 SGHRS and CDR2 YFSETQ. The CDR3 spells CASSPGTASYGYTF. Here the CDR3 DNA reads TGCGCCAGCAGCCCCGGGACAGCATCCTATGGCTACACCTTC.

J is TRBJ2-1 and V is TRBV3-1 (or the pseudogene TRBV3-2), with D tentatively TRBD1 (6 bases). Between the trimmed V and J ends, which lost 5 bases and 2 bases, there was a span of 13 bases. The CDR3 contains 15 residues. Germline CDR1 and CDR2: LGHDT and YNNKEL (reference sequence). The CDR3 here is CASSKVQGTYNEQFF. The CDR3 bases are TGTGCCAGCAGCAAGGTACAGGGAACCTACAATGAGCAGTTCTTC.

The table lists this clone with a few counts. The genes are TRBV7-6 and TRBJ1-2, with 7 bases matching TRBD1. The CDR3 consists of 13 residues. The germline gives CDR1 SGHVS, CDR2 FNYEAQ. Trimming removed 5 bases from V and 4 bases from J; junction bases left unmatched: 4. CDR3 loop: CASSPGTAYGYTF. The DNA of the CDR3 is TGTGCCAGCAGCCCCGGGACAGCCTATGGCTACACCTTC.

On this clone itself: Relative to the germline gene, one junction end is altered; a read error may explain this. This chain connects TRBV4-1 to TRBJ1-2, with D perhaps TRBD1 (6 bases). Germline V gives CDR1 MGHRA, CDR2 YSYEKL. The CDR3 loop spans 13 amino acids. The CDR3 here is CASSQEGPGQKAF. The CDR3 DNA reads as TGCGCCAGCAGCCAAGAGGGACCGGGACAAAAGGCCTTC.

The chain links TRBV5-4 to TRBJ2-5; 10 nucleotides agree with TRBD2. With 3 bases clipped from V and 7 bases from J, the junction kept 6 bases outside the gene matches. Germline V gives CDR1 SGHNT, CDR2 YYREEE (reference sequence). This CDR3 has 14 residues. The DNA for the CDR3 is TGTGCCAGCAGCTATAGCGGGGGGCAGGTGACCCAGTACTTC. Translating gives CASSYSGGQVTQYF.

V usage is TRBV5-1 and J usage is TRBJ2-3; no reliable D call. Between the trimmed V and J ends, which lost 0 bases and 0 bases, there was a span of 11 bases. The length of the CDR3 is 16 residues. CDR1 and CDR2 from the germline V gene are SGHRS and YFSETQ. CDR3 DNA sequence: TGCGCCAGCAGCTTGGGAGAGAGGTCTAGCACAGATACGCAGTATTTT. It translates to CASSLGERSSTDTQYF.

The rearrangement joins TRBV2 to TRBJ2-1; D might be TRBD1 (5 bases). The germline gives CDR1 SNHLY, CDR2 FYNNEI. The V end lost 0 bases, the J end lost 4 bases, and 7 bases lay between the germline ends. This CDR3 is 14 amino acids long. In DNA form, the CDR3 reads TGTGCCAGCAGTGAAGCGGCAGGGTACAATGAGCAGTTCTTC. Protein sequence: CASSEAAGYNEQFF.

This clone appeared once. The rearrangement links TRBV10-3 to TRBJ1-5; D is unclear. CDR3 length: 14 residues. From germline, CDR1 is ENHRY and CDR2 SYGVKD. V dropped 4 bases and J dropped 2 bases, with 9 bases sitting between them. The CDR3: CAISVTGGNQPQHF. The DNA for the CDR3 is TGTGCCATCAGTGTCACCGGGGGCAATCAGCCCCAGCATTTT.

This sequence joins TRBV5-1 and TRBJ1-3, with a possible D match to TRBD1 (6 bases). Germline V gene data show CDR1 as SGHRS and CDR2 as YFSETQ. Trimming took off 3 bases at V and 0 bases at J, with 10 bases between the two ends. The CDR3 consists of 15 residues. The DNA for the CDR3 is TGCGCCAGCAGCTCAACAGGGTTCTCTGGAAACACCATATATTTT. Residues: CASSSTGFSGNTIYF.

DNA for the CDR3: TGTGCCAGCTCACCACCGGCGGGCGGCTACACCTTC. Protein sequence: CASSPPAGGYTF. The chain has TRBV18 and TRBJ1-2; D gene ambiguous. This CDR3 contains 12 residues. V was cut by 0 bases and J by 8 bases, with 7 bases left in between. The germline V gene has CDR1 KGHSH and CDR2 LQKENI.

The chain links TRBV5-1 to TRBJ2-2; D gene ambiguous. V lost 2 bases, J lost 2 bases, and 10 bases lay in between. This CDR3 region has 15 residues. Germline CDR1 SGHRS, CDR2 YFSETQ. CDR3 residues: CASSFRATNTGELFF. The CDR3 DNA follows: TGCGCCAGCAGCTTCCGAGCTACTAACACCGGGGAGCTGTTTTTT.

The chain links TRBV5-1 to TRBJ2-1, with 12 bases aligning to TRBD2. Germline V lookup: CDR1 SGHRS, CDR2 YFSETQ. Losses at the gene ends were 0 bases for V and 9 bases for J; bases not matched to a gene: 7. The CDR3 has 16 amino acids. In nucleotides, the CDR3 is TGCGCCAGCAGCTTGGGCGCTAGCGGGGGGGCGGGTGAGCAGTTCTTC. Its protein product is CASSLGASGGAGEQFF.

This clone was seen only once. The V and J genes are TRBV19 and TRBJ1-1; 8 bases map to TRBD1. The germline V gene has CDR1 LNHDA and CDR2 SQIVND (reference sequence). V dropped 3 bases and J dropped 4; count of bases not matched to a gene: 1. The CDR3 length is 13 residues. Here the CDR3 reads CASSIGQGTEAFF. For the CDR3, the DNA is TGTGCCAGTAGTATCGGACAGGGCACTGAAGCTTTCTTT.

J is TRBJ1-1 and V is TRBV11-2, with 7 positions matching TRBD1. The CDR3 loop spans 13 amino acids. V lost 5 bases and J lost 6; bases outside the gene matches: 6. The germline V gene has CDR1 SGHAT and CDR2 FQNNGV. CDR3 sequence: CASSANRGPEAFF. The CDR3 DNA follows: TGTGCCAGCAGCGCGAACAGGGGACCTGAAGCTTTCTTT.

This clone was recorded once. The gene calls are TRBV7-3 and TRBJ2-7; TRBD2 agrees at 11 bases. This CDR3 region has 16 residues. Germline V gene lookup returns CDR1 SGHTA and CDR2 FQGTGA. J was trimmed by 1 base and V by 3 bases; bases with no gene match: 5. The CDR3, as DNA: TGTGCCAGCAGCTTCCTACTAGCGGGGGTGTCCTACGAGCAGTACTTC. Residues: CASSFLLAGVSYEQYF.

CDR3 amino acids: CASTELGSRTEAFF. CDR3 bases: TGTGCCAGCACCGAGTTGGGTAGCCGCACTGAAGCTTTCTTT. V and J are TRBV6-5 and TRBJ1-1; D remains unclear. Trimming stripped 7 bases from V and 4 bases from J, with 16 bases between. The germline V gene encodes CDR1 MNHEY and CDR2 SVGAGI. The CDR3 runs to 14 residues.